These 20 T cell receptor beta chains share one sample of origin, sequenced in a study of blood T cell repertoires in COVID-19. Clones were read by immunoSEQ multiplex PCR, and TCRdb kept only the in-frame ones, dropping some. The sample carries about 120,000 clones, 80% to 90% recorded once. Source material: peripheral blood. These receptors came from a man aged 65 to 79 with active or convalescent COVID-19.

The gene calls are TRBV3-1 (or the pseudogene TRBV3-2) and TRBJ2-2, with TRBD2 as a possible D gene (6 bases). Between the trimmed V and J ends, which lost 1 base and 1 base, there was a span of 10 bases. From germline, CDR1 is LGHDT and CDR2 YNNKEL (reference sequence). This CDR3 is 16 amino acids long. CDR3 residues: CASSQGTNVNTGELFF. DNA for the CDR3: TGTGCCAGCAGCCAAGGGACTAACGTGAACACCGGGGAGCTGTTTTTT.

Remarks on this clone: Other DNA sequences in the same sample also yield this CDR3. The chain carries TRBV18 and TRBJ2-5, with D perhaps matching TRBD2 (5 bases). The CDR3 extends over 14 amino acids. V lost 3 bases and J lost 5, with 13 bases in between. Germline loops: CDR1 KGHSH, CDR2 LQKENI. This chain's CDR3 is CASSPTGIGETQYF. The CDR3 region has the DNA TGTGCCAGCTCACCCACCGGGATCGGCGAGACCCAGTACTTC.

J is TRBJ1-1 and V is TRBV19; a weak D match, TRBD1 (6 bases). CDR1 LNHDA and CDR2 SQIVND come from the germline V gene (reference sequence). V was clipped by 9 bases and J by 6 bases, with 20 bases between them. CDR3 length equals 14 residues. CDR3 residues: CARTSYRVRAEAFF. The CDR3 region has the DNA TGTGCCAGGACAAGCTACAGGGTTAGGGCTGAAGCTTTCTTT. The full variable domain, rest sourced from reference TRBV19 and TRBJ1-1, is DGGITQSPKYLFRKEGQNVTLSCEQNLNHDAMYWYRQDPGQGLRLIYYSQIVNDFQKGDIAEGYSVSREKKESFPLTVTSAQKNPTAFYLCARTSYRVRAEAFFGQGTRLTVV.

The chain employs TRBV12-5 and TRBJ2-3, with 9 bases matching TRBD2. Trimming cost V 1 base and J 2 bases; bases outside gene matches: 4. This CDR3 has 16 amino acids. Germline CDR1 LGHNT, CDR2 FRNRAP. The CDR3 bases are TGTGCTAGTGGTTTGGGGGTAGCGGGAGCCACAGATACGCAGTATTTT. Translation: CASGLGVAGATDTQYF.

CDR3 DNA sequence: TGTGCCAGCAGTTTTCAAGGACAGATCTACGAGCAGTACTTC. It yields the protein CASSFQGQIYEQYF. The chain couples TRBV28 to TRBJ2-7; possible D gene TRBD1, 6 bases. Germline lookup yields CDR1 MDHEN and CDR2 SYDVKM. The CDR3 has 14 residues. Trimming took 3 bases from V and 3 from J, leaving 12 bases between them.

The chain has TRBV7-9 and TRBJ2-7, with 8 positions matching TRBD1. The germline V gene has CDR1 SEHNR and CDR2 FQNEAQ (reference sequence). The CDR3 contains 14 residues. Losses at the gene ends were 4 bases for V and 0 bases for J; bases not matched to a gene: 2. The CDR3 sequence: CASSSGGSSYEQYF. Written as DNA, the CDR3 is TGTGCCAGCAGCTCAGGGGGCAGCTCCTACGAGCAGTACTTC.

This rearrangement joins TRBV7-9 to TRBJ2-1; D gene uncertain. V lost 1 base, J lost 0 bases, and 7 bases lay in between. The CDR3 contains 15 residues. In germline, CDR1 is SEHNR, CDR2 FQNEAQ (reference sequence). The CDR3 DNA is TGTGCCAGCAGCTTAGGTTACAGCTCCTACAATGAGCAGTTCTTC. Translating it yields CASSLGYSSYNEQFF.

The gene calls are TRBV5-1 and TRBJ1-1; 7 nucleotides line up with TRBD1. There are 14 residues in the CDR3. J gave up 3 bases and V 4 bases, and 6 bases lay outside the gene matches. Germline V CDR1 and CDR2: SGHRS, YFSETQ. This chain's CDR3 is CASSLKGTDTEAFF. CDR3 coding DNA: TGCGCCAGCAGCCTGAAAGGGACAGACACTGAAGCTTTCTTT.

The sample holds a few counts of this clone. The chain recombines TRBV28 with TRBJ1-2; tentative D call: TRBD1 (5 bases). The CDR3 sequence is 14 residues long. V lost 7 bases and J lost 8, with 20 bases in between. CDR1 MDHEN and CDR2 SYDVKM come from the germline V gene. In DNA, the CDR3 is TGTGCCAGCAACCCCCCAGGGTCCTCGGGCGGCTACACCTTC. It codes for CASNPPGSSGGYTF.

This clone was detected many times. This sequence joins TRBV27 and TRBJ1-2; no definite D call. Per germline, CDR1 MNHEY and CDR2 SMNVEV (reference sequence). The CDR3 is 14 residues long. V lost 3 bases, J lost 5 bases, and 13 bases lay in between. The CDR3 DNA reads TGTGCCAGCAGTTTCCTGGGAGAGTGGTATGGCTACACCTTC. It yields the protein CASSFLGEWYGYTF.

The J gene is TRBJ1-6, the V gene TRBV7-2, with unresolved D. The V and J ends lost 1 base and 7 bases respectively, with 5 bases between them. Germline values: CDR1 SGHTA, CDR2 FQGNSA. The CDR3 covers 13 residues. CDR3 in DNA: TGTGCCAGCAGCTTAGAGAGAAATTCACCCCTCCACTTT. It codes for CASSLERNSPLHF.

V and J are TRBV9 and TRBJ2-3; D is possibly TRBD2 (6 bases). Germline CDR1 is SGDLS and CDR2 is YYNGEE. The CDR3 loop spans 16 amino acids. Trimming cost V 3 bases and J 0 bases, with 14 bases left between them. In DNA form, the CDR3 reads TGTGCCAGCAGCGGAAGGGCGGGAACTAGCACAGATACGCAGTATTTT. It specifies CASSGRAGTSTDTQYF.

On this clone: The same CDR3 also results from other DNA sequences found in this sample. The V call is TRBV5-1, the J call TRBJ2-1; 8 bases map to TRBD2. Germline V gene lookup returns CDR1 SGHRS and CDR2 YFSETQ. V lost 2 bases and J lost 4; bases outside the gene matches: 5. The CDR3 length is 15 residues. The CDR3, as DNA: TGCGCCAGCAGCTTAGCGGGAGTTAGTTACAATGAGCAGTTCTTC. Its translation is CASSLAGVSYNEQFF.

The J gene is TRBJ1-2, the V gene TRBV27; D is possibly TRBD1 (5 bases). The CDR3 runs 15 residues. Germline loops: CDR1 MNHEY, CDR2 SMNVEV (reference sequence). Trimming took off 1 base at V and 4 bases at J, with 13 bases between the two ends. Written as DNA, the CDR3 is TGTGCCAGCAGTTTATGGGGCAGGGCTGCCTATGGCTACACCTTC. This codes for CASSLWGRAAYGYTF.

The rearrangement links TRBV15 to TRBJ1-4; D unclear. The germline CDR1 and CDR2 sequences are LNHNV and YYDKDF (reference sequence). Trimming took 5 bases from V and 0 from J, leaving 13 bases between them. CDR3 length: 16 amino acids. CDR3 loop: CATSPRRDTTNEKLFF. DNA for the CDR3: TGTGCCACCAGCCCGCGGCGGGATACAACTAATGAAAAACTGTTTTTT.

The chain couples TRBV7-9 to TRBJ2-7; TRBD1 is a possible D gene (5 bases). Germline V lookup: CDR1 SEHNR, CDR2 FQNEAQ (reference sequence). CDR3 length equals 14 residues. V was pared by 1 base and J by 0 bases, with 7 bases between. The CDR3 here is CASSLDRTSYEQYF. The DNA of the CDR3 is TGTGCCAGCAGCTTAGACAGGACCTCCTACGAGCAGTACTTC. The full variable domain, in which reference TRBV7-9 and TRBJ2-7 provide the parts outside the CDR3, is DTGVSQNPRHKITKRGQNVTFRCDPISEHNRLYWYRQTLGQGPEFLTYFQNEAQLEKSRLLSDRFSAERPKGSFSTLEIQRTEQGDSAMYLCASSLDRTSYEQYFGPGTRLTVT.

The CDR3 reads CASSPFEREGSQFF. The CDR3 nucleotides read TGTGCCAGCAGCCCGTTTGAGCGGGAGGGATCACAGTTCTTC. The V gene is TRBV28, the J gene TRBJ2-1; 10 bases line up with TRBD2. Trimming at V came to 6 bases and at J to 13 bases, leaving 12 bases not matched to a gene. The CDR3 loop spans 14 amino acids. The V gene's germline CDR1 is MDHEN and CDR2 SYDVKM.

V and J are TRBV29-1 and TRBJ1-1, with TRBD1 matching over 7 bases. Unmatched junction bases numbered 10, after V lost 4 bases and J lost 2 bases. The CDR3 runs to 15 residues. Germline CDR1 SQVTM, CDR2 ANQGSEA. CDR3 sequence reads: CSVVGLTGPNTEAFF. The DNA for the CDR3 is TGCAGCGTTGTGGGCCTGACAGGGCCAAACACTGAAGCTTTCTTT.

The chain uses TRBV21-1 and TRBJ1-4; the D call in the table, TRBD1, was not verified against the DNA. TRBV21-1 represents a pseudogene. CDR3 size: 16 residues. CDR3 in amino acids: CAVLRDRGGTNEKLFF. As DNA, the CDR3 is TGTGCCGTTCTCCGGGACAGGGGTGGAACTAATGAAAAACTGTTTTTT.

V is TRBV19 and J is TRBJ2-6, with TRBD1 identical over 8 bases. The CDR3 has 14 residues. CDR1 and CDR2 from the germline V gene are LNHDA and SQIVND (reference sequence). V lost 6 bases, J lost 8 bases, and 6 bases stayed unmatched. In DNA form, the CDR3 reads TGTGCCAGTAGGGACAGGGACGCCTCCAACGTCCTGACTTTC. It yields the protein CASRDRDASNVLTF.